One sample yielded the 22 T cell receptor beta chains listed below, sequenced in a study of blood T cell repertoires in COVID-19. Profiled with immunoSEQ multiplex PCR; TCRdb holds only in-frame clones, not every one. This sample has some 330,000 clones, with about four fifths found just once. The specimen was PBMCs or T cells enriched from blood (not recorded which). The receptors originated from a woman between 50 and 59 years old who had recovered from COVID-19.

The chain is built from TRBV5-8 and TRBJ1-5; TRBD1 aligns across 7 bases. This CDR3 has 17 residues. Germline V gene lookup returns CDR1 SGHTS and CDR2 YDEGEE. Unmatched junction bases numbered 6, after V lost 0 bases and J lost 0 bases. The CDR3 coding sequence is TGTGCCAGCAGCTTGGGGACAGGTTCTTATAGCAATCAGCCCCAGCATTTT. The encoded protein is CASSLGTGSYSNQPQHF.

The V call is TRBV6-2 or TRBV6-3, the J call TRBJ1-4; D uncertain. CDR1 is MNHEY and CDR2 is SVGEGT in the germline V gene. V lost 5 bases to trimming and J lost 4 bases, with 11 bases between them. This CDR3 has 14 residues. The CDR3 DNA sequence: TGTGCCAGCAGTCCAGACAAGCTTAATGAAAAACTGTTTTTT. This sequence encodes CASSPDKLNEKLFF.

This clone was seen only a few times. This chain connects TRBV7-9 to TRBJ2-5; 7 positions agree with TRBD2. V trimming: 5 bases; J trimming: 1 base; junction bases outside the gene matches: 7. The CDR3 runs 15 residues. Per germline, CDR1 SEHNR and CDR2 FQNEAQ (reference sequence). The DNA for the CDR3 is TGTGCCAGCAGCGCGGCGACGGGGGGCCAAGAGACCCAGTACTTC. Translating it yields CASSAATGGQETQYF. The full variable domain, with the rest looked up from reference TRBV7-9 and TRBJ2-5, is DTGVSQNPRHKITKRGQNVTFRCDPISEHNRLYWYRQTLGQGPEFLTYFQNEAQLEKSRLLSDRFSAERPKGSFSTLEIQRTEQGDSAMYLCASSAATGGQETQYFGPGTRLLVL.

This chain links TRBV4-1 with TRBJ2-2, with TRBD1 identical over 9 bases. CDR3 length equals 18 residues. Losses at the gene ends were 0 bases for V and 6 bases for J; bases not matched to a gene: 11. The V gene's germline CDR1 is MGHRA and CDR2 YSYEKL. The CDR3 spells CASSQDGVTGGAAGELFF. Written as DNA, the CDR3 is TGCGCCAGCAGCCAAGATGGGGTTACAGGGGGCGCCGCCGGGGAGCTGTTTTTT.

The chain is built from TRBV19 and TRBJ1-1; 9 nucleotides agree with TRBD1. CDR3 length: 14 residues. Germline values: CDR1 LNHDA, CDR2 SQIVND (reference sequence). V lost 5 bases and J lost 10; bases outside the gene matches: 11. The CDR3 loop reads CASSFVPGQGAAFF. The DNA for the CDR3 is TGTGCCAGTAGTTTTGTCCCGGGACAGGGCGCAGCTTTCTTT.

The rearrangement uses TRBV5-1 and TRBJ1-1, with D maybe TRBD1 (5 bases). The germline V gene has CDR1 SGHRS and CDR2 YFSETQ. This CDR3 comprises 15 residues. Between the trimmed V and J ends, which lost 1 base and 1 base, there was a span of 11 bases. In DNA, the CDR3 is TGCGCCAGCAGCTTGCGTTGGGGCGCGAACACTGAAGCTTTCTTT. It encodes CASSLRWGANTEAFF.

This clone was recorded once. The CDR3 loop reads CSVREGEKLFF. CDR3 in DNA: TGCAGCGTTAGGGAGGGGGAAAAACTGTTTTTT. The genes are TRBV29-1 and TRBJ1-4, with D perhaps matching TRBD1 (5 bases). Trimming stripped 5 bases from V and 8 bases from J, with 9 bases between. This CDR3 has 11 amino acids. Per germline, CDR1 SQVTM and CDR2 ANQGSEA.

The V gene is TRBV5-4, the J gene TRBJ1-1; D is possibly TRBD1 (6 bases). CDR3 length: 14 residues. Germline CDR1 and CDR2: SGHNT and YYREEE (reference sequence). Between the trimmed V and J ends, which lost 5 bases and 10 bases, there was a span of 21 bases. Here the CDR3 reads CASSGAGALQGAFF. DNA for the CDR3: TGTGCCAGCAGTGGAGCAGGGGCCCTCCAGGGAGCTTTCTTT.

The CDR3 bases are TGTGCCAGCAGCTTACTCGGGGGGACTGAAGCTTTCTTT. Residues: CASSLLGGTEAFF. The V gene is TRBV11-2, the J gene TRBJ1-1, with D possibly being TRBD1 (5 bases). This CDR3 has 13 amino acids. V lost 2 bases, J lost 5 bases, and 9 bases lay in between. Germline V gives CDR1 SGHAT, CDR2 FQNNGV.

The V call is TRBV7-9, the J call TRBJ1-1, with D unclear. The V end was cut by 1 base, the J end by 8 bases, with 11 bases between. The CDR3 runs 13 residues. Germline lookup yields CDR1 SEHNR and CDR2 FQNEAQ (reference sequence). For the CDR3, the DNA is TGTGCCAGCAGCTTAGGAGGCGGTTGGGAAGCTTTCTTT. Protein sequence: CASSLGGGWEAFF.

This chain joins TRBV7-3 and TRBJ2-3; the D is unclear. The CDR3 sequence is 12 residues long. Trimming stripped 2 bases from V and 5 bases from J, with 5 bases between. From germline, CDR1 is SGHTA and CDR2 FQGTGA. CDR3 region: CASSLYGDTQYF. The CDR3 region has the DNA TGTGCCAGCAGCTTATACGGAGATACGCAGTATTTT.

The rearrangement joins TRBV29-1 to TRBJ2-1; a possible D gene is TRBD2 (6 bases). CDR3 length: 16 residues. The germline gives CDR1 SQVTM, CDR2 ANQGSEA. Trimming stripped 2 bases from V and 4 bases from J, with 18 bases between. The CDR3 spells CSVEIGGAKYYNEQFF. The CDR3 bases are TGCAGCGTTGAAATTGGAGGGGCCAAGTATTACAATGAGCAGTTCTTC.

The chain joins TRBV19 to TRBJ2-5; D gene unclear. This CDR3 region has 13 residues. In germline, CDR1 is LNHDA, CDR2 SQIVND (reference sequence). V dropped 4 bases and J dropped 5 bases, with 11 bases sitting between them. The CDR3 DNA reads TGTGCCAGTAGTACAGGCTCGGCGGAGACCCAGTACTTC. Encoded protein: CASSTGSAETQYF. The full variable domain, rest sourced from reference TRBV19 and TRBJ2-5, is DGGITQSPKYLFRKEGQNVTLSCEQNLNHDAMYWYRQDPGQGLRLIYYSQIVNDFQKGDIAEGYSVSREKKESFPLTVTSAQKNPTAFYLCASSTGSAETQYFGPGTRLLVL.

This clone occurred a few times. CDR3 amino acids: CASSYARGRVTGELFF. The CDR3 DNA follows: TGTGCCAGCAGTTACGCCAGGGGACGGGTAACCGGGGAGCTGTTTTTT. The rearrangement links TRBV6-2 or TRBV6-3 to TRBJ2-2; a possible D gene is TRBD1 (6 bases). Germline CDR1 MNHEY, CDR2 SVGEGT. Trimming took off 2 bases at V and 5 bases at J, with 15 bases between the two ends. The CDR3 covers 16 residues.

The chain is built from TRBV15 and TRBJ2-1, with D maybe TRBD1 (5 bases). V was pared by 3 bases and J by 6 bases, with 18 bases between. Germline loops: CDR1 LNHNV, CDR2 YYDKDF (reference sequence). The CDR3 covers 16 residues. The CDR3 nucleotides are TGTGCCACCAGCAGCGGATGGGGCGCACTGGTCAATGAGCAGTTCTTC. Encoded protein: CATSSGWGALVNEQFF.

The CDR3 here is CATSAAGDTYNEQFF. In DNA form, the CDR3 reads TGTGCCACCAGTGCGGCGGGAGATACCTACAATGAGCAGTTCTTC. V and J are TRBV24-1 and TRBJ2-1; 7 positions agree with TRBD2. CDR3 length: 15 amino acids. The V gene end was trimmed by 5 bases and the J gene end by 2 bases; junction bases not matched to a gene: 5. CDR1 and CDR2 (germline): KGHDR, SFDVKD.

This chain joins TRBV7-2 and TRBJ1-2, with a weak D call TRBD1 (5 bases). The V end lost 2 bases, the J end lost 7 bases, and 11 bases lay between the germline ends. CDR3 length: 13 residues. The germline CDR1 and CDR2 sequences are SGHTA and FQGNSA. DNA of the CDR3: TGTGCCAGCAGCTTATCGCAGGGCCCTGGCTACACCTTC. Its protein product is CASSLSQGPGYTF.

The gene calls are TRBV5-5 and TRBJ1-2; perhaps TRBD1 as D (6 bases). The CDR3 spans 14 residues. Germline CDR1 is SGHKS and CDR2 is YYEKEE (reference sequence). Trimming removed 6 bases at V and 7 bases at J, with 19 bases between. CDR3 sequence reads: CASIDVTGTVGYTF. The CDR3 nucleotides are TGTGCCAGCATCGACGTGACAGGAACCGTTGGCTACACCTTC.

This clone was counted between two and nine times. The chain has TRBV20-1 and TRBJ1-3, with TRBD1 matching 11 bases. Trimming cost V 3 bases and J 7 bases; bases outside gene matches: 8. CDR3 length: 15 amino acids. The germline gives CDR1 DFQATT, CDR2 SNEGSKA (reference sequence). CDR3 bases: TGCAGTGCTAGTCCCGGGACAGGGGGAGGGAACACCATATATTTT. Translated: CSASPGTGGGNTIYF.

In its sample, this clone was seen a few times. This sequence joins TRBV28 and TRBJ1-2; 7 bases are shared with TRBD1. Germline V gene sequence: CDR1 MDHEN, CDR2 SYDVKM. The trim removed 5 bases at V and 8 bases at J, leaving 11 bases unmatched. CDR3 length: 14 residues. The CDR3 bases are TGTGCCAGCAGTCCTGGACAGGCGCCCCCGGGCTACACCTTC. Translating it yields CASSPGQAPPGYTF.

This clone has only one observation. This chain uses TRBV19 with TRBJ1-2, with TRBD1 as a possible D gene (5 bases). V was trimmed by 1 base and J by 4 bases, leaving 10 bases between them. The germline gives CDR1 LNHDA, CDR2 SQIVND (reference sequence). The CDR3 contains 14 residues. CDR3 region: CASSIAAGGYGYTF. Here the CDR3 DNA reads TGTGCCAGTAGTATAGCCGCGGGGGGCTATGGCTACACCTTC.

This clone was detected only once. The J gene is TRBJ1-1, the V gene TRBV7-6, with D perhaps matching TRBD1 (5 bases). Germline V lookup: CDR1 SGHVS, CDR2 FNYEAQ. The V gene lost 5 bases and the J gene lost 0 bases, with 16 bases spanning the gap. This CDR3 comprises 16 residues. CDR3 amino acids: CASSKGLTALNTEAFF. The CDR3 nucleotides are TGTGCCAGCAGCAAGGGACTGACAGCACTGAACACTGAAGCTTTCTTT.